This T cell receptor beta chain was identified during a study of T cell clonotyping in hematopoietic cell transplantation. The overall study: Recipient samples before transplant were obtained post-cytoreduction.

This table comes from immunoSEQ multiplex PCR, and its TCRdb copy is limited to in-frame clones, with some not included. Counted here are approximately 22,000 clones, roughly 90% occurring once; the ten biggest clones make up roughly 3.5%. A word on this clone: Its cognate antigen is unknown.

Germline CDR1 and CDR2: SNHLY and FYNNEI. V was trimmed by 5 bases and J by 2 bases, leaving 7 bases between them. This CDR3 has 13 residues. Study-level findings and limits: Recipient TCR diversity dropped after transplant; expanded clonotypes rose from day 30 to 180.

Time point reported: recipient sample about 28 days before transplant, after cytoreduction. The specimen was peripheral blood mononuclear cells, collected before stem cell transplant. This clonotype was sampled from a man in his late teens or twenties with biphenotypic leukemia. Some clones in this sample may be carry-over from other donors' samples. This chain connects TRBV2 to TRBJ1-3, with D perhaps matching TRBD1 (5 bases). The CDR3 sequence is CASSRGAGNTIYF. CDR3 sequence (DNA): TGTGCCAGCAGTCGGGGGGCTGGAAACACCATATATTTT. Complete variable domain (other parts from reference TRBV2 and TRBJ1-3): EPEVTQTPSHQVTQMGQEVILRCVPISNHLYFYWYRQILGQKVEFLVSFYNNEISEKSEIFDDQFSVERPDGSNFTLKIRSTKLEDSAMYFCASSRGAGNTIYFGEGSWLTVV.